These T cell receptor beta chains were read from a single sample in a study of T-cell memory formation after mild COVID-19. TCRdb fed the 5' RACE reads into MiXCR, producing one record per CDR3 protein. The sample consists of more than 150,000 distinct CDR3 sequences, 11% of them appearing once. Sequencing was performed on PBMCs or a T cell subset sorted from them (not recorded which). These receptors were obtained from a young man who had mild COVID-19 (a few samples of this study predate the infection). Cell type and time point are not known. Each CDR3 is given with its conserved first and last residue. The D gene is left open where the match is weak. Rows may omit the clone size; those that give it use once, few, many or a size class.

V gene	D gene	J gene	clone size	CDR3 DNA	CDR3 protein
TRBV7-6	TRBD1	TRBJ2-4	many	TGTGCCAGCAGCTCGGGGACAGTCAAGGGGCAGACTCAGTACTTC	CASSSGTVKGQTQYF
TRBV5-1	.	TRBJ1-6	many	TGCGCCAGCACCTGGGGGGGATTCTCACCCCTCCACTTT	CASTWGGFSPLHF
TRBV7-3	TRBD1	TRBJ1-2	few	TGTGCCAGCAGCTTCGTCCCGGGACAGGGAAAACCTAACTATGGCTACACCTTC	CASSFVPGQGKPNYGYTF
TRBV5-1	TRBD1	TRBJ1-1	few	TGCGCCAGCAGCTCACGGACAGGGGGCGTCACTGAAGCTTTCTTT	CASSSRTGGVTEAFF
TRBV5-1	.	TRBJ2-7	few	TGCGCCAGCAGCCAACAGACTAGCTCCTACGAGCAGTACTTC	CASSQQTSSYEQYF
TRBV5-1	TRBD1	TRBJ1-4	few	TGCGCCAGCAGCACAGGGGGCGGTGAAAAACTGTTTTTT	CASSTGGGEKLFF
TRBV11-2	TRBD1	TRBJ1-3	few	TGTGCCAGCAGCTCCCGGGAAGGGACAGGGGCTGGAAACACCATATATTTT	CASSSREGTGAGNTIYF
TRBV5-1	.	TRBJ1-1	many	TGCGCCAGCAGCGAGGACCGAACAACTGAAGCTTTCTTT	CASSEDRTTEAFF
TRBV4-3	.	TRBJ2-4	few	TGCGCCAGCAGCCAAGAGTCGCCCAAGGCCAAAAACATTCAGTACTTC	CASSQESPKAKNIQYF
TRBV5-1	.	TRBJ2-7	few	TGCGCCAGCAGCTACACCGACCGGTCCTACGAGCAGTACTTC	CASSYTDRSYEQYF
TRBV5-1	TRBD2	TRBJ2-1	few	TGCGCCACCCGCAAGAGGACTAGCGGGGGGGTGGGAAATGAGCAGTTCTTC	CATRKRTSGGVGNEQFF
TRBV5-1	TRBD1	TRBJ1-1	few	TGCGCCAGCAGACGGACCCCACAGGGGGCTGCCACTGAAGCTTTCTTT	CASRRTPQGAATEAFF
TRBV6-1	.	TRBJ2-7	.	TGTGCCAGCAGATCCGGGGCTCCACCACCCTACGAGCAGTACTTC	CASRSGAPPPYEQYF
TRBV6-2/TRBV6-3	TRBD1	TRBJ1-1	few	TGTGCCAGCACCGACCTCGAACAGGGGGCCACTGAAGCTTTCTTT	CASTDLEQGATEAFF
TRBV3-1	.	TRBJ2-1	many	TGTGCCAGCAGCCTACAGCCTCCCGGGGCCTACAATGAGCAGTTCTTC	CASSLQPPGAYNEQFF
TRBV11-2	.	TRBJ2-3	.	TGTGCCAGCAGCTTACGAGCTACTAGCACAGATACGCAGTATTTT	CASSLRATSTDTQYF
TRBV12-3/TRBV12-4	TRBD1	TRBJ1-1	.	TGTGCCAGCAGTTACGGGACAGGGGGCAAGAAAGCTTTCTTT	CASSYGTGGKKAFF
TRBV7-2	.	TRBJ1-1	.	TGTGCCAGCAGCTTAGACGGACATCTGAACACTGAAGCTTTCTTT	CASSLDGHLNTEAFF
TRBV7-9	.	TRBJ2-1	.	TGTGCCAGCACCCTACTAGGCCGCCATGATGAGCAGTTCTTC	CASTLLGRHDEQFF
TRBV2	.	TRBJ2-5	.	TGTGCCAGCGCTAGAATGGGGGAGACCCAGTACTTC	CASARMGETQYF
TRBV9	.	TRBJ2-7	.	TGTGCCAGCAGCGCCGGGACAAGCTCCTACGAGCAGTACTTC	CASSAGTSSYEQYF
TRBV12-3/TRBV12-4	.	TRBJ1-4	few	TGTGCCAGCTCTGGCGACAGGAATAATGAAAAACTGTTTTTT	CASSGDRNNEKLFF
TRBV5-4	.	TRBJ1-1	.	TGTGCCAGCAGCGCGGGCCGTGGGGCGCTGAACACTGAAGCTTTCTTT	CASSAGRGALNTEAFF
TRBV9	.	TRBJ2-3	many	TGTGCCAGCAGCGTCAGAGGGCCTCGATCAGATACGCAGTATTTT	CASSVRGPRSDTQYF
TRBV2	.	TRBJ2-3	few	TGTGCCAGCATAGTTGGAGATACGCAGTATTTT	CASIVGDTQYF
TRBV20-1	TRBD1	TRBJ1-5	few	TGCAGTGCTAGACCCCCGGGACAGGGACTCAATCAGCCCCAGCATTTT	CSARPPGQGLNQPQHF